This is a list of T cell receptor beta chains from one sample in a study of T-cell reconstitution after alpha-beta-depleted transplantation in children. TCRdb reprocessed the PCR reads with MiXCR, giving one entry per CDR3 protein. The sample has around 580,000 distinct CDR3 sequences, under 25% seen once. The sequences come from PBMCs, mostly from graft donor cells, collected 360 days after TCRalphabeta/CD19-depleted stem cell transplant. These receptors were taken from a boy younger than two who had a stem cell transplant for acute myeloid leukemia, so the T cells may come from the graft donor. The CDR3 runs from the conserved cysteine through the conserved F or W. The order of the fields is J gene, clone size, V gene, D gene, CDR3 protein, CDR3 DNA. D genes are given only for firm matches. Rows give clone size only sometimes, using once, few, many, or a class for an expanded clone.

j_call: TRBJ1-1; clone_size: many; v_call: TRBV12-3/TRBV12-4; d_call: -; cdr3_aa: CASSLARMNTEAFF; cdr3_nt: TGCGCCAGCAGCTTGGCCAGAATGAACACTGAAGCTTTCTTT
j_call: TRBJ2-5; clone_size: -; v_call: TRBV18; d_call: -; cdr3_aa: CASSPYPLSQETQYF; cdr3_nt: TGTGCCAGCTCACCATATCCCCTATCCCAAGAGACCCAGTACTTC
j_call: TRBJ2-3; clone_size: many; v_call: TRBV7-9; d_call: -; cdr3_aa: CASSPPGGPTDTQYF; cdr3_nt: TGTGCCAGCAGCCCCCCCGGAGGACCCACAGATACGCAGTATTTT
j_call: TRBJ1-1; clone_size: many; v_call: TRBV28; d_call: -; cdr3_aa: CASSFGVAAMNTEAFF; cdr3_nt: TGTGCCAGCAGTTTCGGGGTGGCAGCTATGAACACTGAAGCTTTCTTT
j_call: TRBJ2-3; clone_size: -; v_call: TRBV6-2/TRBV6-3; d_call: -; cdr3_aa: CASSYINGLEDTQYF; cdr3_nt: TGTGCCAGCAGTTACATTAACGGACTGGAGGATACGCAGTATTTT
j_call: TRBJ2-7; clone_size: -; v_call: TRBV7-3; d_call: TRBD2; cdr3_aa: CASSLKRGDDEQYF; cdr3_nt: TGTGCCAGCAGCTTAAAGCGGGGGGACGACGAGCAGTACTTC
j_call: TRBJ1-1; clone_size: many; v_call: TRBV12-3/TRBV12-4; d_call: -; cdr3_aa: CASSLAREGNTEAFF; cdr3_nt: TGTGCCAGCAGTTTAGCGCGGGAGGGGAACACTGAAGCTTTCTTT
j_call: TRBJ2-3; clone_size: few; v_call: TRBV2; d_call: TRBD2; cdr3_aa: CASPETSIASDTQYF; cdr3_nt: TGTGCCAGCCCAGAGACTAGCATAGCGTCAGATACGCAGTATTTT
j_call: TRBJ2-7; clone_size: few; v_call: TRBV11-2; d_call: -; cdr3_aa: CASSPSRPSYEQYF; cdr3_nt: TGTGCCAGCAGCCCCAGTCGGCCATCCTACGAGCAGTACTTC
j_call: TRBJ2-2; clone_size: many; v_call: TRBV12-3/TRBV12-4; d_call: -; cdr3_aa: CASALSANTGELFF; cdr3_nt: TGTGCCAGCGCCCTTAGCGCGAACACCGGGGAGCTGTTTTTT
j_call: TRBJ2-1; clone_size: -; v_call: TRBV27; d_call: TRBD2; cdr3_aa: CAILLAGGTFF; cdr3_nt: TGTGCCATCTTGCTAGCGGGGGGGACGTTCTTC